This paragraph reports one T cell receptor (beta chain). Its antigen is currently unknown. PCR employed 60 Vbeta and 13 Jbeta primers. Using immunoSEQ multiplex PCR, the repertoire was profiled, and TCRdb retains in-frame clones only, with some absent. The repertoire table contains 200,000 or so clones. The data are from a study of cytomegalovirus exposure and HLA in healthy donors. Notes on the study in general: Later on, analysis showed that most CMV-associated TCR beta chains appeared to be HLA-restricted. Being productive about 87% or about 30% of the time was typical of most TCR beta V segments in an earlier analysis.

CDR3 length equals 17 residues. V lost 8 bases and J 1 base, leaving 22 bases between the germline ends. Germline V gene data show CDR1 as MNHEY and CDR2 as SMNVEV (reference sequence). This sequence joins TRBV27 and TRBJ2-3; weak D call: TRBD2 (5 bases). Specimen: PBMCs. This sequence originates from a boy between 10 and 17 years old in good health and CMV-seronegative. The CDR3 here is CASGLSPRPGGTDTQYF. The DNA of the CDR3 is TGTGCCAGCGGCCTCTCACCCCGTCCCGGGGGCACAGATACGCAGTATTTT.